The entry below describes one TCR beta chain. Its target is not known. This entry belongs to a study of shared clonotypes between healthy human individuals. Points from the study as a whole: Donors were few, which limited the genetic and exposure-history diversity represented. Despite large depth, sorted-subset datasets appeared incompletely sequenced.

It was at deep level that the assay was run. Method: immunoSEQ multiplex PCR; TCRdb's copy keeps in-frame clones and lacks some. The sample includes about 2.2 million clones, just over 90% of them seen just once. Only CD45RO-negative cells positively selected for CCR7 counted as naive CD8 cells, so terminally differentiated effector memory CD45RA+ cells were excluded. The CDR3 extends over 15 amino acids. With 0 bases removed from V and 3 bases from J, the gap between germline ends came to 11 bases. Germline values: CDR1 LNHDA, CDR2 SQIVND (reference sequence). Sequences were obtained from naive CD8+ T cells from PBMCs. This chain links TRBV19 with TRBJ1-2, with unresolved D. This receptor was identified in a man aged 18 to 29 in good health. Some clones in this sample may be carry-over from other donors' samples. For the CDR3, the DNA is TGTGCCAGTAGTATAGATCCCACCGGTGACTATGGCTACACCTTC. This encodes CASSIDPTGDYGYTF.